What follows are 16 T cell receptor beta chains derived from one specimen sequenced in a study of blood T cells in healthy people across ages. Sample-barcoded 5' priming and a J-beta primer mix drove a second PCR of roughly 6 to 12 cycles. Via MiXCR, TCRdb re-called the 5' RACE reads, giving one row per CDR3 protein. The repertoire holds roughly 1,700,000 distinct CDR3 sequences, with 28% as singletons. Sequenced: blood. Receptors originate from a woman aged 25 to 39 in good health.

Worth noting for this clonotype: One end of the junction does not line up with germline, which may come from a read error. This chain links TRBV3-1 with TRBJ2-7, with TRBD2 identical over 10 bases. CDR3 size: 15 residues. CDR1 and CDR2 from the germline V gene are LGHDT and YNNKEL (reference sequence). CDR3 bases: TGTGCCGGCAGCCAAGGCTCTGGACTAGCGGTAGAGCAGTACTTC. Protein product: CAGSQGSGLAVEQYF.

The chain couples TRBV20-1 to TRBJ2-1; TRBD1 aligns across 7 bases. The CDR3 sequence is 14 residues long. CDR1 is DFQATT, CDR2 SNEGSKA, per germline (reference sequence). Trimming cost V 3 bases and J 6 bases; bases outside gene matches: 8. CDR3 region: CSASKGGPGNEQFF. As DNA, the CDR3 is TGCAGTGCTAGTAAAGGGGGCCCGGGCAATGAGCAGTTCTTC.

This clonotype occurred many times. V usage is TRBV12-3 or TRBV12-4 and J usage is TRBJ2-7; no clear D gene. This CDR3 is built from 16 residues. Trimming pared 2 bases from V and 0 bases from J, leaving 14 bases between. CDR3 residues: CASSLSGRLSSYEQYF. The CDR3 nucleotides are TGTGCCAGCAGTTTATCGGGCAGATTGAGCTCCTACGAGCAGTACTTC.

This clonotype has a count of ten or more. The V gene is TRBV28, the J gene TRBJ2-5; 12 positions agree with TRBD1. Losses at the gene ends were 4 bases for V and 5 bases for J; bases not matched to a gene: 5. The germline gives CDR1 MDHEN, CDR2 SYDVKM. The CDR3 extends over 15 amino acids. CDR3 sequence (DNA): TGTGCCAGCAGTTCGGGACAGGGGGCAGGGGAGACCCAGTACTTC. This sequence encodes CASSSGQGAGETQYF. Full variable domain (remainder filled in from reference TRBV28 and TRBJ2-5): DVKVTQSSRYLVKRTGEKVFLECVQDMDHENMFWYRQDPGLGLRLIYFSYDVKMKEKGDIPEGYSVSREKKERFSLILESASTNQTSMYLCASSSGQGAGETQYFGPGTRLLVL.

CDR3: CASAAGGPTNYGYTF. Here the CDR3 DNA reads TGCGCCAGCGCCGCAGGGGGACCTACCAACTATGGCTACACCTTC. The chain joins TRBV5-1 to TRBJ1-2; 7 positions agree with TRBD1. J gave up 2 bases and V 7 bases, and 11 bases lay outside the gene matches. This CDR3 comprises 15 residues. In germline, CDR1 is SGHRS, CDR2 YFSETQ.

In its sample, this clonotype was seen many times. This chain uses TRBV6-5 with TRBJ2-5, with TRBD1 as a possible D gene (6 bases). This CDR3 spans 16 amino acids. Looked up from germline, CDR1 is MNHEY and CDR2 is SVGAGI. Trimming removed 0 bases from V and 2 bases from J, with 13 bases in between. DNA of the CDR3: TGTGCCAGCAGTTACTCCACTTGGGGGCGGCAAGAGACCCAGTACTTC. As protein: CASSYSTWGRQETQYF.

For this clonotype: This could be a read error, since a much larger clone is one nucleotide away. V is TRBV4-1 and J is TRBJ2-5; the D gene could be TRBD1 or TRBD2 (6 bases each). The better agreement between TRBJ2-7 and the DNA end casts doubt on the J call. The CDR3 loop spans 14 amino acids. From germline, CDR1 is MGHRA and CDR2 YSYEKL. Written as DNA, the CDR3 is TGCGCCAGCAGCCAAGTGATGGGGGGCAACGAGCAGTACTTC. It specifies CASSQVMGGNEQYF.

This chain connects TRBV11-2 to TRBJ2-1, with TRBD2 matching over 7 bases. V shed 2 bases and J 6 bases; nucleotides not matched to a gene: 10. The CDR3 loop spans 16 amino acids. Germline assignment: CDR1 SGHAT and CDR2 FQNNGV. CDR3 coding DNA: TGTGCCAGCAGCTTAAGTGGGGGACTACAGTCCAATGAGCAGTTCTTC. It yields the protein CASSLSGGLQSNEQFF.

This clonotype has only one observation. This chain joins TRBV6-2 or TRBV6-3 and TRBJ1-5, with TRBD1 matching 10 bases. CDR3 length: 15 amino acids. Germline V gives CDR1 MNHEY, CDR2 SVGEGT. V lost 6 bases, J lost 5 bases, and 7 bases stayed unmatched. In DNA, the CDR3 is TGTGCCAGCAGAAAAGGACAGGGGGTATATCAGCCCCAGCATTTT. It specifies CASRKGQGVYQPQHF.

This clonotype was observed a few times. The V gene is TRBV29-1, the J gene TRBJ1-5; tentative D call: TRBD1 (5 bases). The CDR3 extends over 12 amino acids. CDR1 SQVTM and CDR2 ANQGSEA come from the germline V gene. The germline V and J ends were trimmed by 4 bases and 1 base, with 5 bases remaining between them. CDR3: CSVGDSNQPQHF. The CDR3 nucleotides are TGCAGCGTTGGGGACAGCAATCAGCCCCAGCATTTT.

This clonotype was counted between two and nine times. The chain is built from TRBV15 and TRBJ2-7, with a tentative D call TRBD1 (6 bases). Germline V gene sequence: CDR1 LNHNV, CDR2 YYDKDF (reference sequence). The length of the CDR3 is 14 residues. Trimming took 0 bases from V and 5 from J, leaving 11 bases between them. The CDR3 here is CATSRDGQGHEQYF. The CDR3 bases are TGTGCCACCAGCAGAGATGGGCAGGGGCACGAGCAGTACTTC. Complete variable domain (other parts from reference TRBV15 and TRBJ2-7): DAMVIQNPRYQVTQFGKPVTLSCSQTLNHNVMYWYQQKSSQAPKLLFHYYDKDFNNEADTPDNFQSRRPNTSFCFLDIRSPGLGDTAMYLCATSRDGQGHEQYFGPGTRLTVT.

This clonotype was seen at least ten times. The rearrangement uses TRBV4-1 and TRBJ2-6; D not certain. The germline CDR1 and CDR2 sequences are MGHRA and YSYEKL. V gave up 1 base and J gave up 0 bases, with 7 bases separating them. This CDR3 is 16 amino acids long. The CDR3 loop is CASSQGRVSGANVLTF. The CDR3 nucleotides read TGCGCCAGCAGCCAAGGACGGGTCTCTGGGGCCAACGTCCTGACTTTC.

This chain connects TRBV12-3 or TRBV12-4 to TRBJ1-5, with D hard to call. The CDR3 spans 15 residues. V was pared by 2 bases and J by 2 bases, with 10 bases between. The CDR3 protein is CASSLRWSGNQPQHF. CDR3 DNA sequence: TGTGCCAGCAGTTTACGGTGGTCAGGCAATCAGCCCCAGCATTTT.

Of note for this clonotype: A much bigger clone sits one base away, suggesting this may be a read error. The V gene is TRBV7-2, the J gene TRBJ2-5, with D possibly being TRBD2 (5 bases). The CDR3 contains 14 residues. Germline V gene lookup returns CDR1 SGHTA and CDR2 FQGNSA. CDR3 sequence: CAGSLGGGSETQYF. The CDR3, as DNA: TGTGCCGGCAGCTTAGGTGGCGGGTCGGAGACCCAGTACTTC.

The chain carries TRBV5-1 and TRBJ2-2; 12 bases map to TRBD2. The CDR3 spans 16 residues. CDR1 and CDR2 (germline): SGHRS, YFSETQ. Unmatched junction bases numbered 6, after V lost 5 bases and J lost 4 bases. In nucleotides, the CDR3 is TGCGCCAGCAGGGAATCGGGACTAGCGGGCACCGGGGAGCTGTTTTTT. Translation: CASRESGLAGTGELFF.

V and J are TRBV4-1 and TRBJ1-1; D possibly corresponds to TRBD1 (5 bases). Germline V lookup: CDR1 MGHRA, CDR2 YSYEKL. CDR3 length: 16 amino acids. The ends were cut back, 4 bases at V and 3 bases at J, with 18 bases in the middle. The CDR3 nucleotides read TGCGCCAGCAGCCCGGGTCCGGGGCGTCCGTACACTGAAGCTTTCTTT. Residues: CASSPGPGRPYTEAFF.